This T cell receptor (beta chain) was sequenced for a study of blood T cell repertoires in COVID-19. Germline-derived CDR1 and CDR2 are LNHDA and SQIVND (reference sequence). This CDR3 comprises 14 residues. V lost 5 bases to trimming and J lost 2 bases, with 12 bases between them. Profiling relied on immunoSEQ multiplex PCR, and the TCRdb table lists in-frame clones only, not all of them. The sample consists of under 200,000 clones, around 83% of them appearing once. The chain carries TRBV19 and TRBJ2-5; D remains ambiguous. Input material: peripheral blood. This clonotype originated in a woman aged 80 or over in a cohort sampled during active or convalescent COVID-19. The CDR3 DNA is TGTGCCAGTAGTTCCCGGTCCCGACAAGAGACCCAGTACTTC. This sequence encodes CASSSRSRQETQYF.